In its sample, the clone carrying this TCR beta chain was seen many times. Antigen unknown. The record originates from a study of T cells in Graves' hyperthyroidism and ophthalmopathy. This CDR3 spans 13 amino acids. Germline values: CDR1 SNHLY, CDR2 FYNNEI. Between the trimmed V and J ends, which lost 3 bases and 9 bases, there was a span of 14 bases. Study results and caveats: For ophthalmopathy, model prediction preceded onset by a median around 7 months.

TCR beta CDR3 sequences were amplified from RNA transcripts. TCR CDR3 regions were first amplified by RT-PCR with HTBI primers. TCRdb passed the multiplex PCR reads through MiXCR, listing each CDR3 protein once. This table has over 450,000 distinct CDR3 sequences, roughly 18% appearing once. The sample consisted of blood. The source is a woman between 18 and 29 years old with Graves' ophthalmopathy. The rearrangement uses TRBV2 and TRBJ1-1; possibly TRBD1 for D (6 bases). In nucleotides, the CDR3 is TGTGCCAGCAGTGAGATGGGGGCACTAAAAGCTTTCTTT. As protein: CASSEMGALKAFF.